The source of this TCR beta chain is a study of HIV-infected patients and healthy controls. 450 to 600 ng RNA was reverse transcribed with alpha and beta constant-region primers. Separate chain-specific third strand synthesis with multiplexing indices produced the alpha and beta libraries. Ligation attached cDNA to a 5' RACE adapter that carried a random hexamer and SP2 site. Second strand synthesis was primed from the SP2 site. TCRdb processed the 5' RACE reads anew with MiXCR; each CDR3 protein has one entry. The data contain some 10,000 distinct CDR3 sequences, around 7.5% of them singletons. This clonotype was observed many times. Its antigen remains unknown. The CDR3 length is 15 residues. V shed 5 bases, J shed 2 bases, and the junction held 9 bases outside the gene matches. Germline V gene data show CDR1 as SGHTA and CDR2 as FQGTGA. Study-level findings and limits: Compared with controls, mean Gini indices were significantly raised in HIV-infected repertoires, possibly indicating oligoclonality. In healthy controls, MAIT alpha CDR3s were common; in HIV+ repertoires, severely depleted.

Whole blood was used without fractionation, so all unsorted peripheral T cells were included. The sample comprised blood. This receptor was taken from an adult in good health. This chain links TRBV7-3 with TRBJ2-7; 7 bases match TRBD2. As DNA, the CDR3 is TGTGCCAGCAGCCAAGCTCCAGCGGGGACCTACGAGCAGTACTTC. This codes for CASSQAPAGTYEQYF. Full variable domain (missing parts from reference TRBV7-3 and TRBJ2-7): GAGVSQTPSNKVTEKGKYVELRCDPISGHTALYWYRQSLGQGPEFLIYFQGTGAADDSGLPNDRFFAVRPEGSVSTLKIQRTERGDSAVYLCASSQAPAGTYEQYFGPGTRLTVT.